This TCR beta chain is from a study of T cell changes during pregnancy in multiple sclerosis. This table comes from immunoSEQ multiplex PCR, and its TCRdb copy is limited to in-frame clones, with some not included. The data show some 120,000 clones, roughly 97% seen once. Trimming cost V 0 bases and J 0 bases; bases outside gene matches: 7. The CDR3 spans 18 residues. The germline CDR1 and CDR2 sequences are ENHRY and SYGVKD. This clonotype originated in a female donor with multiple sclerosis, enrolled in a pregnancy study. Here the sequenced sample was peripheral blood, taken after pregnancy. This chain connects TRBV10-3 to TRBJ2-1, with TRBD2 matching over 8 bases. CDR3: CAISESLAGTSSYNEQFF. Written as DNA, the CDR3 is TGTGCCATCAGTGAGTCCTTAGCGGGGACGAGCTCCTACAATGAGCAGTTCTTC.